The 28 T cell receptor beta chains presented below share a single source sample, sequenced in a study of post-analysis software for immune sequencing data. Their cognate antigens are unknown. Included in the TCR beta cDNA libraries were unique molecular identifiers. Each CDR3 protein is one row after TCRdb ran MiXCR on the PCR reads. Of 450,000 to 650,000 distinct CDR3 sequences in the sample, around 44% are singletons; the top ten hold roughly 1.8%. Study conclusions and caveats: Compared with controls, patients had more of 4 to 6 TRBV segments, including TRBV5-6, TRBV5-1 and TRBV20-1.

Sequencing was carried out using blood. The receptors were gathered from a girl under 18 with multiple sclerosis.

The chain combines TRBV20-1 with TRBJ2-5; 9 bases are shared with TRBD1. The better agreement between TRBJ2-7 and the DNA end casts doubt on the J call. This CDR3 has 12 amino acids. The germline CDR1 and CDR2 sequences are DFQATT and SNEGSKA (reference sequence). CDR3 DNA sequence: TGCAGTGCAGGGACAGGGATCTGCGAGCAGTACTTC. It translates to CSAGTGICEQYF.

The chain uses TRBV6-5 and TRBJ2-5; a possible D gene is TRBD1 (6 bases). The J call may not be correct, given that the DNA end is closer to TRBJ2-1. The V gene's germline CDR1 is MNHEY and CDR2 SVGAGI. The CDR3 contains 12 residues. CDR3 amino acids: CASGTNQETQFF. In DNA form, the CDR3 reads TGTGCCAGTGGGACAAACCAAGAGACCCAGTTCTTC.

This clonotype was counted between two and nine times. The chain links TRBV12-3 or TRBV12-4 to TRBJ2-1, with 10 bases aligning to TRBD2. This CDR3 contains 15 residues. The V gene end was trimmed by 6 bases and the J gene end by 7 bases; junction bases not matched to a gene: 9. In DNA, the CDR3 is TGTGCCAGCAGGTCCGGGACTAGCGCTTATAATGAGCAGTTCTTC. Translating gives CASRSGTSAYNEQFF.

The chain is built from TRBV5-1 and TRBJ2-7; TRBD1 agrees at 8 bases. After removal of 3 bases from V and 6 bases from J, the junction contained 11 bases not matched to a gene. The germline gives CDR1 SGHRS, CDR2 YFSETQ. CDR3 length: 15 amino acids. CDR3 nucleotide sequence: TGCGCCAGCAGCTGGGCCGGCAGGGGGACAGGCGAGCAGTACTTC. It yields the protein CASSWAGRGTGEQYF.

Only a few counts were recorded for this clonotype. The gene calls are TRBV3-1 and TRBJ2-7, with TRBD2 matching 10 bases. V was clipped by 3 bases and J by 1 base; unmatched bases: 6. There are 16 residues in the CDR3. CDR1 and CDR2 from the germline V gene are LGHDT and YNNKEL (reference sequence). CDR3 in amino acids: CASSHEASGGSYEQYF. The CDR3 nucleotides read TGTGCCAGCAGCCATGAGGCTAGCGGGGGATCCTACGAGCAGTACTTC.

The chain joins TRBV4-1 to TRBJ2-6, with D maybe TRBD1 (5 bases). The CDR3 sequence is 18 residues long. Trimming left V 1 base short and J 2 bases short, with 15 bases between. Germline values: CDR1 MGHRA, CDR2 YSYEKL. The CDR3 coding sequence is TGCGCCAGCAGCCAAGTCCTCAGGGAAAGACCTGGGGCCAACGTCCTGACTTTC. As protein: CASSQVLRERPGANVLTF.

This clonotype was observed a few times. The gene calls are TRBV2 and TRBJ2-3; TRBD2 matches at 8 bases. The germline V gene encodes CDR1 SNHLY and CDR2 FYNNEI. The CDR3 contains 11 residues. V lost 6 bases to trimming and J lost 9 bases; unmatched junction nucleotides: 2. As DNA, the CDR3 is TGTGCCAGCAGGGGACTAGACACGCAGTATTTT. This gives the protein CASRGLDTQYF.

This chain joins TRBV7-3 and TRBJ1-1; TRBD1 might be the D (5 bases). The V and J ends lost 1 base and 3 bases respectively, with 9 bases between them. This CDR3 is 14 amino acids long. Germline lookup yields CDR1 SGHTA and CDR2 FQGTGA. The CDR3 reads CASSLIGEDTEAFF. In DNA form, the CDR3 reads TGTGCCAGCAGCTTAATAGGGGAGGACACTGAAGCTTTCTTT.

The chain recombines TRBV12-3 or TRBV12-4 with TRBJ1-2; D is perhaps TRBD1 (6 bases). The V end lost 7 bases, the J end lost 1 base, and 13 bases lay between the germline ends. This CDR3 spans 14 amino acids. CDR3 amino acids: CASIRGGLNYGYTF. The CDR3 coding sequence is TGTGCCAGCATTAGAGGGGGTCTTAACTATGGCTACACCTTC.

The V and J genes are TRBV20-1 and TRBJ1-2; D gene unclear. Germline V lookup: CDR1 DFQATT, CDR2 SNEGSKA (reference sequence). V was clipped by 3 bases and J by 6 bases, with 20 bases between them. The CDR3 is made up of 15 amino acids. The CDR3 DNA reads TGCAGTGCTAGTGTATACTCGGCAGCTAGAGATGGCTACACCTTC. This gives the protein CSASVYSAARDGYTF.

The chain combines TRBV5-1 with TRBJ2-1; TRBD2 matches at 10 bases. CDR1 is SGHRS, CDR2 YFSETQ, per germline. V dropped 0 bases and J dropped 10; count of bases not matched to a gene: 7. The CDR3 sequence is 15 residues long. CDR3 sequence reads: CASSLGTSGTREQFF. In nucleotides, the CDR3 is TGCGCCAGCAGCTTGGGGACTAGCGGAACACGGGAGCAGTTCTTC.

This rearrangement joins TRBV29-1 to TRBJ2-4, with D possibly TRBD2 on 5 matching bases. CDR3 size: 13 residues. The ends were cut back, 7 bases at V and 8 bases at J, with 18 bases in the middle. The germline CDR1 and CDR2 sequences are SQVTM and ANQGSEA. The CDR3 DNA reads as TGCAGCGGGGTGGTTTCCGGGGTCGACATTCAGTACTTC. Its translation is CSGVVSGVDIQYF.

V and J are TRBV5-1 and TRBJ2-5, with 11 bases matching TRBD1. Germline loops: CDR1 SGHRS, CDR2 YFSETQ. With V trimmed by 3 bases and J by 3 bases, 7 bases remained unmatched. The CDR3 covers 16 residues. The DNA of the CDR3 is TGCGCCAGCAGCTCCCAACCGGGACAGGGGGAAGAGACCCAGTACTTC. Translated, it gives CASSSQPGQGEETQYF.

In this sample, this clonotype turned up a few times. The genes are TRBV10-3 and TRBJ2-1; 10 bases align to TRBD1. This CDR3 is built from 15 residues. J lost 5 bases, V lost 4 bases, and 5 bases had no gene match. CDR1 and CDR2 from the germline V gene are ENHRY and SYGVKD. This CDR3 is CAISAGTGVHNEQFF. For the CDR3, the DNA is TGTGCCATCAGTGCCGGGACAGGGGTGCACAATGAGCAGTTCTTC.

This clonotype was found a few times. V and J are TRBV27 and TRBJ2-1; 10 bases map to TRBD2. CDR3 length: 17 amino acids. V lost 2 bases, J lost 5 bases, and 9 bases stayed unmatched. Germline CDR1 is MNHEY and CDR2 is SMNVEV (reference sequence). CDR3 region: CASSLRLAGVRDNEQFF. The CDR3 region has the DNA TGTGCCAGCAGTTTACGGCTAGCGGGAGTTCGGGACAATGAGCAGTTCTTC.

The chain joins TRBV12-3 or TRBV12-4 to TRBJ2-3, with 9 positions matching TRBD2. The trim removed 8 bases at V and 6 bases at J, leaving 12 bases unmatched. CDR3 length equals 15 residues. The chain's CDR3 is CASSPGGGGSDTQYF. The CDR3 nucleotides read TGTGCCAGCTCGCCCGGCGGGGGGGGTTCGGATACGCAGTATTTT.

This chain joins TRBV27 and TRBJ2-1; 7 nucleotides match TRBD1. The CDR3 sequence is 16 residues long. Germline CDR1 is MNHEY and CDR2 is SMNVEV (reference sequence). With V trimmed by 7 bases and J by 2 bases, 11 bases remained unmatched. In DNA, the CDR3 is TGTGCCAGCACCAACAGAGTGGGACAGACCTACAATGAGCAGTTCTTC. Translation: CASTNRVGQTYNEQFF.

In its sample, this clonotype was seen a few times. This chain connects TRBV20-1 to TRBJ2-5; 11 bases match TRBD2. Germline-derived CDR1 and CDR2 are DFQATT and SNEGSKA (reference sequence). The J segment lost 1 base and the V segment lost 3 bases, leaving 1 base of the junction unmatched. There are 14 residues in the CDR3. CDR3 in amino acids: CSASTSGGQETQYF. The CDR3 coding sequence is TGCAGTGCTAGTACTAGCGGGGGCCAAGAGACCCAGTACTTC.

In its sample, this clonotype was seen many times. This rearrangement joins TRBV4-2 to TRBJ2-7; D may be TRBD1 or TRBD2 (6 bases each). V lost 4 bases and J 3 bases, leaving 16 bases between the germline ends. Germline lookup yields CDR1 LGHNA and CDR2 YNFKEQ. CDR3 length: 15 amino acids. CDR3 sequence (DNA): TGTGCCAGCAGCCTCGCCGAAGGGGGGAGCTACGAGCAGTACTTC. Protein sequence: CASSLAEGGSYEQYF.

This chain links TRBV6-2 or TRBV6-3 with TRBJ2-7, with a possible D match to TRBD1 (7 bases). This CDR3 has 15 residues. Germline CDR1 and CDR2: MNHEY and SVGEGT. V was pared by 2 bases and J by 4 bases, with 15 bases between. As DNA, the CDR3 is TGTGCCAGCAGTTACCGTCTTCCAGGGGGGTACGAGCAGTACTTC. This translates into CASSYRLPGGYEQYF.

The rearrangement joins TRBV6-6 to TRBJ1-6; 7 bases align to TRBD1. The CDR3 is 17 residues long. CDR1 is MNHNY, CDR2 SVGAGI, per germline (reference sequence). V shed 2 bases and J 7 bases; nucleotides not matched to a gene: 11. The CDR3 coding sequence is TGTGCCAGCAGTTACCCGCATGGCGGGACAGCAAATTCACCCCTCCACTTT. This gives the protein CASSYPHGGTANSPLHF.

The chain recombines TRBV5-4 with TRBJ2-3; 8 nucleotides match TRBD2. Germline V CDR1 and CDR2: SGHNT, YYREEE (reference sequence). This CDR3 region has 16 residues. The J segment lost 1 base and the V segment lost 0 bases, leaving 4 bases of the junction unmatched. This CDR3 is CASSLGSTSGTDTQYF. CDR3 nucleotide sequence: TGTGCCAGCAGCTTGGGGTCGACTAGCGGCACAGATACGCAGTATTTT.

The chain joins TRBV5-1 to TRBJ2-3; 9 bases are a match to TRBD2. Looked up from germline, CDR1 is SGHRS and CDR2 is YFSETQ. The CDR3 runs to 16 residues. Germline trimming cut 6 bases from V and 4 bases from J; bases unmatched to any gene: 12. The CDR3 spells CASTPLTSGFADTQYF. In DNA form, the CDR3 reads TGCGCCAGCACCCCCTTGACTAGCGGCTTCGCAGATACGCAGTATTTT.

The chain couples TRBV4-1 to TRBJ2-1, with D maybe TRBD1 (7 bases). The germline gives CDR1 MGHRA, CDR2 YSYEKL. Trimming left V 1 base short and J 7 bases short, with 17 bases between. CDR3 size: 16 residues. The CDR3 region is CASSQGWAGGINEQFF. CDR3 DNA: TGCGCCAGCAGCCAAGGGTGGGCAGGGGGGATTAATGAGCAGTTCTTC.

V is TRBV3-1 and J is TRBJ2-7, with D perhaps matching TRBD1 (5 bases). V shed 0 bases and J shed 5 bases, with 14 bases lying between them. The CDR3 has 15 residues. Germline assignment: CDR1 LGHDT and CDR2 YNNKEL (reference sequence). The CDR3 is CASSQEGIGAHEQYF. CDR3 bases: TGTGCCAGCAGCCAAGAAGGGATAGGGGCCCACGAGCAGTACTTC.

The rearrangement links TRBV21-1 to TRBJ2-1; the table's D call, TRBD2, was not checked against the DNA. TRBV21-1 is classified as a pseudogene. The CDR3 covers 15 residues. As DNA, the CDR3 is TGTGCCAGCATTGGGCGGGGGGCCTCATACAATGAGCAGTTCTTC. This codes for CASIGRGASYNEQFF.

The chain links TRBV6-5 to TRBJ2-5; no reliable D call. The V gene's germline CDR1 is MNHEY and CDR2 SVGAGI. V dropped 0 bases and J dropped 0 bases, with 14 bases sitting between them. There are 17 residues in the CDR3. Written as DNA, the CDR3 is TGTGCCAGCAGTTACTCCCCCTATCTTTCGTACCAAGAGACCCAGTACTTC. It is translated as CASSYSPYLSYQETQYF.

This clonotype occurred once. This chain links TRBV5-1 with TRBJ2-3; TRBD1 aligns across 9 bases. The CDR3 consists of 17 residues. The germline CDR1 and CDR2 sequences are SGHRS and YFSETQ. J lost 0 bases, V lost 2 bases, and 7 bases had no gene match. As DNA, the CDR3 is TGCGCCAGCAGCTTTGGGTCGGGGACAGGGAGCACAGATACGCAGTATTTT. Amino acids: CASSFGSGTGSTDTQYF.